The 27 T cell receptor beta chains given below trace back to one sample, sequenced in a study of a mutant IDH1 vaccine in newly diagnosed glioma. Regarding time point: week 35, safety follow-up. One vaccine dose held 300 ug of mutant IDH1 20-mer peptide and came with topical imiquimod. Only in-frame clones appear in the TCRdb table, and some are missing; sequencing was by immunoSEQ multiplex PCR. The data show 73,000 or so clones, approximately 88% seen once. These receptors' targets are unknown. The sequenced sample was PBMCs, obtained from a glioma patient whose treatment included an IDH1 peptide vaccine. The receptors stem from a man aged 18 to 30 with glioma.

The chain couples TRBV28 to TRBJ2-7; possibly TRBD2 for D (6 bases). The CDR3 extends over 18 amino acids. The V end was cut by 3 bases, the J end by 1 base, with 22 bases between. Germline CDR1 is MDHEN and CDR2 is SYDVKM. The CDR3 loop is CASSFQRVWDLGSYEQYF. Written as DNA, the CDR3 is TGTGCCAGCAGTTTTCAGCGGGTCTGGGATCTGGGGTCCTACGAGCAGTACTTC.

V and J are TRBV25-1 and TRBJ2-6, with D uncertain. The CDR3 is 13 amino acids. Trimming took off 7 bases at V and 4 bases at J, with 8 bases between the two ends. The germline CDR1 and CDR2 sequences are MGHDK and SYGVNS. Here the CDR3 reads CASTFPGANVLTF. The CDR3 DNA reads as TGTGCCAGCACCTTTCCCGGGGCCAACGTCCTGACTTTC.

This CDR3 is CASSQGSQGASGANVLTF. CDR3 nucleotides: TGCGCCAGCAGCCAGGGTTCACAGGGGGCCTCTGGGGCCAACGTCCTGACTTTC. This chain joins TRBV4-1 and TRBJ2-6; TRBD1 agrees at 9 bases. Germline loops: CDR1 MGHRA, CDR2 YSYEKL. V lost 3 bases, J lost 0 bases, and 6 bases stayed unmatched. The CDR3 sequence is 18 residues long.

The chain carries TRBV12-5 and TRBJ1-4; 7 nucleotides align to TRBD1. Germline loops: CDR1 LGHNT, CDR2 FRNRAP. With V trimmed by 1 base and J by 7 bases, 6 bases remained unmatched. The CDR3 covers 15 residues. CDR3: CASGLAGGKGEKLFF. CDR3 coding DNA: TGTGCTAGTGGTTTGGCAGGGGGGAAGGGTGAAAAACTGTTTTTT. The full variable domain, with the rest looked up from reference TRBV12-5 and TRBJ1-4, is DARVTQTPRHKVTEMGQEVTMRCQPILGHNTVFWYRQTMMQGLELLAYFRNRAPLDDSGMPKDRFSAEMPDATLATLKIQPSEPRDSAVYFCASGLAGGKGEKLFFGSGTQLSVL.

As DNA, the CDR3 is TGTGCCAGCAGCCCTACCCCCAATCAGCCCCAGCATTTT. This codes for CASSPTPNQPQHF. The chain employs TRBV14 and TRBJ1-5; no clear D. There are 13 residues in the CDR3. The V end lost 4 bases, the J end lost 3 bases, and 7 bases lay between the germline ends. Per the germline V gene, CDR1 is SGHDN and CDR2 is FVKESK.

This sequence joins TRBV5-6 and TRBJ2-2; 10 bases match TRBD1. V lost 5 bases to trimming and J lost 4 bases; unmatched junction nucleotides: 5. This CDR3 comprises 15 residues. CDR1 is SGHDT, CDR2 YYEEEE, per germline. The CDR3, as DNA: TGTGCCAGCAGTCGACAGGGGGCCATCACCGGGGAGCTGTTTTTT. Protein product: CASSRQGAITGELFF.

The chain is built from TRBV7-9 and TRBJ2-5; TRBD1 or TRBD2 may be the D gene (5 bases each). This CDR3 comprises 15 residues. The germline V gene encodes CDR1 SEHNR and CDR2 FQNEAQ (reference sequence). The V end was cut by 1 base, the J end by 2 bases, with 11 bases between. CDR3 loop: CASSLVGAIQETQYF. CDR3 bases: TGTGCCAGCAGCTTAGTCGGGGCGATACAAGAGACCCAGTACTTC.

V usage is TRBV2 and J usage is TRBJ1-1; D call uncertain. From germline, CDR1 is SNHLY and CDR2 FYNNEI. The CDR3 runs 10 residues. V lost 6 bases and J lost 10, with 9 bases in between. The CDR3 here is CASRFDGAFF. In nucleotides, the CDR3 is TGTGCCAGCAGATTCGACGGAGCTTTCTTT.

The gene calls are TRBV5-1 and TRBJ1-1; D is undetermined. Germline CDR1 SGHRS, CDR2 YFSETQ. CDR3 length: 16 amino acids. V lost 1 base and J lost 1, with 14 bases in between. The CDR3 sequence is CASSLTLRRPNTEAFF. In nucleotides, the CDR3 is TGCGCCAGCAGCTTGACTCTGCGGCGGCCGAACACTGAAGCTTTCTTT.

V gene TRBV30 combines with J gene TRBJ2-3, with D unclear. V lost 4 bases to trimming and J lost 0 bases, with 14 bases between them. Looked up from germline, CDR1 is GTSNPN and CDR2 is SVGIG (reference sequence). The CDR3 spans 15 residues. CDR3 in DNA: TGTGCCTGGAAATTGGGCCAGGTGAGCACAGATACGCAGTATTTT. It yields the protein CAWKLGQVSTDTQYF.

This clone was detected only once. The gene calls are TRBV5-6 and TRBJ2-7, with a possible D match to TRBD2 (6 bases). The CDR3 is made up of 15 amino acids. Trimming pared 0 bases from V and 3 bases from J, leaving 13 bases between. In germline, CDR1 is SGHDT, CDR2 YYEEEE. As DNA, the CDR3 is TGTGCCAGCAGCTTGGTACCTAGCGTGAGCTACGAGCAGTACTTC. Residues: CASSLVPSVSYEQYF. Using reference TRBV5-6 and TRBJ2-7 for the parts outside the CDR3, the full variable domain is DAGVTQSPTHLIKTRGQQVTLRCSPKSGHDTVSWYQQALGQGPQFIFQYYEEEERQRGNFPDRFSGHQFPNYSSELNVNALLLGDSALYLCASSLVPSVSYEQYFGPGTRLTVT.

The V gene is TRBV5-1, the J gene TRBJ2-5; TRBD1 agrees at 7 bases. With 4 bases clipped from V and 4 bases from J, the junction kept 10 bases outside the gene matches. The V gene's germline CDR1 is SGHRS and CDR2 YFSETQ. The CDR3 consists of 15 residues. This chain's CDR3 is CASSKGDSRGETQYF. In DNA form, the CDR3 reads TGCGCCAGCAGCAAGGGGGACAGCCGCGGAGAGACCCAGTACTTC.

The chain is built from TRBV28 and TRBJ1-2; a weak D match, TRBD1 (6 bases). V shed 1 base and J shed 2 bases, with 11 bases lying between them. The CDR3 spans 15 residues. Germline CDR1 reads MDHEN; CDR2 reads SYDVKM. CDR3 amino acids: CASSLSTTGNYGYTF. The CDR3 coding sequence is TGTGCCAGCAGTTTATCCACAACAGGGAACTATGGCTACACCTTC.

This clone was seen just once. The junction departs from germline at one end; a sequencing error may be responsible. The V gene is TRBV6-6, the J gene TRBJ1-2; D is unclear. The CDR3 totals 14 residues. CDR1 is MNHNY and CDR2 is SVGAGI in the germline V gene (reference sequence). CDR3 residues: CASSDSNLSYGNTF. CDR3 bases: TGTGCCAGCAGTGACTCTAATTTGTCATATGGCAACACCTTC.

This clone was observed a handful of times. CDR3 residues: CASRVDRVAGELFF. DNA of the CDR3: TGTGCCAGCAGGGTGGACAGGGTGGCCGGGGAGCTGTTTTTT. This chain joins TRBV5-5 and TRBJ2-2; 8 bases agree with TRBD1. Germline CDR1 and CDR2: SGHKS and YYEKEE (reference sequence). This CDR3 comprises 14 residues. After removal of 5 bases from V and 6 bases from J, the junction contained 6 bases not matched to a gene.

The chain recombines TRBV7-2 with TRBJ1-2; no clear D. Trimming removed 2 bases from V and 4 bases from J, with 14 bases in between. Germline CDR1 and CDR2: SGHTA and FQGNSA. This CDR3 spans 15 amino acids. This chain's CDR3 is CASSLQNRTPYGYTF. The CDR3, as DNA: TGTGCCAGCAGCTTACAAAACCGAACTCCCTATGGCTACACCTTC.

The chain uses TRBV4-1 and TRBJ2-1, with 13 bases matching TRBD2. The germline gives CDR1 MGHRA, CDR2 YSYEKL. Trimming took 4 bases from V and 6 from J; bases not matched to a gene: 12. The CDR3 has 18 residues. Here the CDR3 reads CASSRYSGTSGERNEQFF. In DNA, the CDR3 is TGCGCCAGCAGCCGATACTCCGGGACTAGCGGGGAGCGCAATGAGCAGTTCTTC.

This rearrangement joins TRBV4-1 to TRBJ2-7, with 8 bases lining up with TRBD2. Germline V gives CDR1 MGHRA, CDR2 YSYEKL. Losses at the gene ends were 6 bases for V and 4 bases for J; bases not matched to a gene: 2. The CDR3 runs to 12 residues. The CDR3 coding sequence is TGCGCCAGCAGTCCGGGGGGGTACGAGCAGTACTTC. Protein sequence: CASSPGGYEQYF.

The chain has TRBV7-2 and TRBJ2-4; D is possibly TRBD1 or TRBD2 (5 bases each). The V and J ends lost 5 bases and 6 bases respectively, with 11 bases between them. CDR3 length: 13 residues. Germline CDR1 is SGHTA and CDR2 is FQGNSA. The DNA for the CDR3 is TGTGCCAGCAGCCGAGGGGTAACAAACATTCAGTACTTC. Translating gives CASSRGVTNIQYF.

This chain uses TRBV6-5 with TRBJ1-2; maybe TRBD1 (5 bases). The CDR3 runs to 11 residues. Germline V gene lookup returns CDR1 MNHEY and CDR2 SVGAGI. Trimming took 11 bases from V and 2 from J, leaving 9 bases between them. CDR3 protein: CAGWDNYGYTF. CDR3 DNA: TGTGCCGGCTGGGACAACTATGGCTACACCTTC.

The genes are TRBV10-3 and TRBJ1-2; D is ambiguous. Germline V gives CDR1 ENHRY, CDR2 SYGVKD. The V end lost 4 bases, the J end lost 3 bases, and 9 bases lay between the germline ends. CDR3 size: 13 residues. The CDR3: CAISGGLDYGYTF. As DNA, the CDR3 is TGTGCCATCAGTGGAGGTTTAGACTATGGCTACACCTTC.

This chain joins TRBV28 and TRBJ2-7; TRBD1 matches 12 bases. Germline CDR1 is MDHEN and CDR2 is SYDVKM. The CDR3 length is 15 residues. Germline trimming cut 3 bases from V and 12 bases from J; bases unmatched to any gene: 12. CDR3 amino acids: CASSFRDRGRGLRYF. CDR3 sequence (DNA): TGTGCCAGCAGTTTCCGGGACAGGGGGCGCGGATTACGGTACTTC.

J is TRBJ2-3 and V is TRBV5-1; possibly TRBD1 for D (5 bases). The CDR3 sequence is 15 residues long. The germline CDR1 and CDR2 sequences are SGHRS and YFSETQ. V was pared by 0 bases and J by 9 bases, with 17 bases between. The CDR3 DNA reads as TGCGCCAGCAGCTTGGGGCAGGGTTTAGCAGGCACGCAGTATTTT. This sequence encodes CASSLGQGLAGTQYF.

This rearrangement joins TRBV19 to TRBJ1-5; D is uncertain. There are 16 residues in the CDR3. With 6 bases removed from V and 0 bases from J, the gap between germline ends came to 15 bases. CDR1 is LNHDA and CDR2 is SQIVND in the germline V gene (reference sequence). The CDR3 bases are TGTGCCAGTAGCCGTCGTGGGGATTATAGCAATCAGCCCCAGCATTTT. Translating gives CASSRRGDYSNQPQHF.

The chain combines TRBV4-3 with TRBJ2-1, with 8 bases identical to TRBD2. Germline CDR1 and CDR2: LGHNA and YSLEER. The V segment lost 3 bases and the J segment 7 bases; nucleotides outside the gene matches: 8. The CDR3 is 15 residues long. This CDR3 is CASSHKGTRWNEQFF. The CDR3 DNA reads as TGCGCCAGCAGCCATAAAGGGACTAGGTGGAATGAGCAGTTCTTC.

CDR3 region: CASRTSGQGARGYTF. The DNA of the CDR3 is TGTGCCAGTAGGACCTCGGGACAGGGGGCGCGTGGCTACACCTTC. The chain combines TRBV19 with TRBJ1-2, with 12 bases fitting TRBD1. Germline CDR1 reads LNHDA; CDR2 reads SQIVND (reference sequence). V dropped 6 bases and J dropped 7; count of bases not matched to a gene: 9. This CDR3 has 15 residues.

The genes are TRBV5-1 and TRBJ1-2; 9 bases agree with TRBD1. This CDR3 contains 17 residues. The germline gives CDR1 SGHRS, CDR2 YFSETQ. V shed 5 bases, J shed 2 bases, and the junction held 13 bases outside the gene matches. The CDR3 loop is CASRKNPGQGLNYGYTF. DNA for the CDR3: TGCGCCAGCAGAAAAAACCCGGGACAGGGACTCAACTATGGCTACACCTTC. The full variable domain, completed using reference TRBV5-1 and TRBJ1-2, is KAGVTQTPRYLIKTRGQQVTLSCSPISGHRSVSWYQQTPGQGLQFLFEYFSETQRNKGNFPGRFSGRQFSNSRSEMNVSTLELGDSALYLCASRKNPGQGLNYGYTFGSGTRLTVV.